This entry lists 22 T cell receptor beta chains sequenced from one sample in a study of CD8 T cells in Susac syndrome. Random hexamers were used to reverse transcribe the RNA input (roughly 0.5 to 1 ug). TCRdb re-called the immunoSEQ multiplex PCR reads through MiXCR, storing one row per CDR3 protein. This table has about 80,000 distinct CDR3 sequences, 94% appearing once. Specimen: CD8+ T cells from PBMCs. The receptors shown here come from a human donor with Susac syndrome.

The V and J genes are TRBV5-4 and TRBJ2-7; D assignment may be TRBD1 or TRBD2 (5 bases each). Germline CDR1 and CDR2: SGHNT and YYREEE (reference sequence). The CDR3 is 13 amino acids. Trimming took 4 bases from V and 2 from J, leaving 10 bases between them. CDR3 nucleotide sequence: TGTGCCAGCAGCCGGGACCTAACCTACGAGCAGTACTTC. It yields the protein CASSRDLTYEQYF.

The gene calls are TRBV5-4 and TRBJ2-7; 7 bases align to TRBD1. Germline CDR1 reads SGHNT; CDR2 reads YYREEE (reference sequence). The length of the CDR3 is 14 residues. The V segment lost 5 bases and the J segment 0 bases; nucleotides outside the gene matches: 5. The DNA of the CDR3 is TGTGCCAGCAGTCACCGGGACAGCTCCTACGAGCAGTACTTC. Translated: CASSHRDSSYEQYF. Using reference TRBV5-4 and TRBJ2-7 for the parts outside the CDR3, the full variable domain is ETGVTQSPTHLIKTRGQQVTLRCSSQSGHNTVSWYQQALGQGPQFIFQYYREEENGRGNFPPRFSGLQFPNYSSELNVNALELDDSALYLCASSHRDSSYEQYFGPGTRLTVT.

The chain is built from TRBV6-5 and TRBJ2-3; D may correspond to TRBD1 or TRBD2 (5 bases each). Trimming left V 2 bases short and J 0 bases short, with 21 bases between. The CDR3 runs 19 residues. Germline CDR1 MNHEY, CDR2 SVGAGI. The CDR3 nucleotides are TGTGCCAGCAGTTACCCTCGAGGGGCCGAGGACCTTAGCACAGATACGCAGTATTTT. The encoded protein is CASSYPRGAEDLSTDTQYF.

V and J are TRBV5-1 and TRBJ2-1; 11 bases match TRBD2. The CDR3 has 15 residues. V lost 6 bases to trimming and J lost 7 bases; unmatched junction nucleotides: 9. The germline gives CDR1 SGHRS, CDR2 YFSETQ. DNA for the CDR3: TGCGCCAGCAACACACTAGCGGGAGATGTAAATGAGCAGTTCTTC. Residues: CASNTLAGDVNEQFF.

This rearrangement joins TRBV19 to TRBJ1-5; D is ambiguous. V was clipped by 2 bases and J by 0 bases, with 8 bases between them. The CDR3 covers 15 residues. Germline V CDR1 and CDR2: LNHDA, SQIVND (reference sequence). The CDR3 loop reads CASSIWSSSNQPQHF. CDR3 nucleotides: TGTGCCAGTAGTATATGGAGCAGTAGCAATCAGCCCCAGCATTTT. The variable domain in full, completed from reference TRBV19 and TRBJ1-5, reads DGGITQSPKYLFRKEGQNVTLSCEQNLNHDAMYWYRQDPGQGLRLIYYSQIVNDFQKGDIAEGYSVSREKKESFPLTVTSAQKNPTAFYLCASSIWSSSNQPQHFGDGTRLSIL.

CDR3 protein: CASSLGSYSPEDQPQHF. The CDR3 DNA reads as TGTGCCAGCAGCTTAGGGTCGTACAGCCCCGAAGATCAGCCCCAGCATTTT. The V gene is TRBV7-9, the J gene TRBJ1-5; no definite D call. Germline CDR1 and CDR2: SEHNR and FQNEAQ (reference sequence). This CDR3 region has 17 residues. The V end lost 1 base, the J end lost 5 bases, and 18 bases lay between the germline ends. Together with reference TRBV7-9 and TRBJ1-5, the CDR3 gives the full variable domain: DTGVSQNPRHKITKRGQNVTFRCDPISEHNRLYWYRQTLGQGPEFLTYFQNEAQLEKSRLLSDRFSAERPKGSFSTLEIQRTEQGDSAMYLCASSLGSYSPEDQPQHFGDGTRLSIL.

The chain employs TRBV9 and TRBJ2-2; D remains ambiguous. V was shortened by 4 bases and J by 5 bases, with 18 bases between the two germline ends. The CDR3 runs 16 residues. Germline loops: CDR1 SGDLS, CDR2 YYNGEE. The chain's CDR3 is CASSQAGTSATGELFF. CDR3 DNA: TGTGCCAGCAGCCAAGCAGGCACCAGCGCGACCGGGGAGCTGTTTTTT.

This chain uses TRBV20-1 with TRBJ2-7, with TRBD1 matching 9 bases. V dropped 5 bases and J dropped 2; count of bases not matched to a gene: 13. The CDR3 is 16 residues long. Germline CDR1 reads DFQATT; CDR2 reads SNEGSKA (reference sequence). DNA of the CDR3: TGCAGTGCTGTTAATGGACAGGGGCTGAACCCCTACGAGCAGTACTTC. This sequence encodes CSAVNGQGLNPYEQYF.

The V and J genes are TRBV15 and TRBJ2-7, with 10 bases matching TRBD2. V lost 6 bases, J lost 3 bases, and 17 bases stayed unmatched. CDR3 length equals 18 residues. CDR1 and CDR2 from the germline V gene are LNHNV and YYDKDF (reference sequence). CDR3 in DNA: TGTGCCACCAGTCCAGAGGGGCAGGAACTAGCGGGATTCTACGAGCAGTACTTC. It encodes CATSPEGQELAGFYEQYF.

The chain carries TRBV21-1 and TRBJ1-2. TRBV21-1 is annotated as a pseudogene. CDR3 size: 14 residues. The CDR3, as DNA: TGTGCCAGCAGCAACAGGGACTCTAGCTATGGCTACACCTTC. Amino acids: CASSNRDSSYGYTF.

The rearrangement links TRBV7-9 to TRBJ2-4, with D perhaps assigned TRBD1 or TRBD2 (5 bases each). There are 14 residues in the CDR3. V lost 7 bases and J lost 7, with 17 bases in between. Germline values: CDR1 SEHNR, CDR2 FQNEAQ (reference sequence). DNA for the CDR3: TGTGCCAGCACCCTCGGTGGGGGAGCGAACATTCAGTACTTC. This encodes CASTLGGGANIQYF.

CDR3 region: CASSPPGGGYTF. CDR3 coding DNA: TGTGCCAGCAGTCCCCCCGGGGGTGGCTACACCTTC. The chain has TRBV27 and TRBJ1-2; perhaps TRBD1 as D (5 bases). This CDR3 is built from 12 residues. Germline CDR1 is MNHEY and CDR2 is SMNVEV (reference sequence). Trimming cost V 5 bases and J 7 bases, with 11 bases left between them.

The rearrangement links TRBV19 to TRBJ2-1, with 8 bases matching TRBD2. The germline V gene has CDR1 LNHDA and CDR2 SQIVND (reference sequence). The CDR3 spans 13 residues. Trimming at V came to 11 bases and at J to 5 bases, leaving 8 bases not matched to a gene. CDR3 DNA sequence: TGTGCCGGGAGATCGCGGGGGGACAATGAGCAGTTCTTC. Its protein is CAGRSRGDNEQFF.

This sequence joins TRBV3-1 and TRBJ2-1, with D tentatively TRBD1 or TRBD2 (6 bases each). The germline gives CDR1 LGHDT, CDR2 YNNKEL (reference sequence). V gave up 5 bases and J gave up 0 bases, with 11 bases separating them. The CDR3 covers 15 residues. This CDR3 reads CASSGGRLSYNEQFF. Here the CDR3 DNA reads TGTGCCAGCAGCGGGGGGCGCCTCTCCTACAATGAGCAGTTCTTC.

The chain has TRBV6-1 and TRBJ1-6, with D possibly TRBD1 on 5 matching bases. CDR3 size: 13 residues. Looked up from germline, CDR1 is MNHNS and CDR2 is SASEGT. V lost 10 bases, J lost 10 bases, and 17 bases lay in between. CDR3 nucleotides: TGTGCCAACCAGGGTAGTGGTCAATCACCCCTCCACTTT. Its translation: CANQGSGQSPLHF.

The V call is TRBV21-1, the J call TRBJ2-7; TRBD1 reflects the table's D call only, with no check against the DNA. TRBV21-1 represents a pseudogene. This CDR3 spans 17 amino acids. The CDR3 loop reads CASSKVIRCASSYEQYF. The CDR3 DNA reads TGTGCCAGCAGCAAAGTTATCCGGTGCGCCAGTTCCTACGAGCAGTACTTC.

The genes are TRBV28 and TRBJ2-1; 8 nucleotides match TRBD2. The CDR3 totals 15 residues. Germline-derived CDR1 and CDR2 are MDHEN and SYDVKM. J lost 4 bases, V lost 2 bases, and 4 bases had no gene match. This CDR3 is CASSLSGRFYNEQFF. CDR3 nucleotides: TGTGCCAGCAGTTTAAGCGGGAGATTTTACAATGAGCAGTTCTTC.

This chain uses TRBV28 with TRBJ2-5; D possibly corresponds to TRBD2 (7 bases). V shed 5 bases and J shed 1 base, with 17 bases lying between them. Germline CDR1 MDHEN, CDR2 SYDVKM. CDR3 length: 16 residues. The CDR3, as DNA: TGTGCCAGCAGTACCCAAGGGGGGGCGGCCCAAGAGACCCAGTACTTC. It is translated as CASSTQGGAAQETQYF.

V is TRBV6-2 or TRBV6-3 and J is TRBJ2-3; possible D gene TRBD1, 6 bases. CDR3 length equals 15 residues. Germline V gives CDR1 MNHEY, CDR2 SVGEGT. The V end was cut by 2 bases, the J end by 3 bases, with 12 bases between. This chain's CDR3 is CASSYEGHRTDTQYF. CDR3 DNA: TGTGCCAGCAGTTACGAGGGACATCGAACAGATACGCAGTATTTT.

J is TRBJ2-2 and V is TRBV7-2; tentatively, D is TRBD2 (6 bases). CDR1 is SGHTA and CDR2 is FQGNSA in the germline V gene. Trimming shortened V by 5 bases and J by 4 bases, and 14 bases separated the two germline ends. The CDR3 consists of 15 residues. CDR3 sequence: CASSPWDGSTGELFF. The CDR3 region has the DNA TGTGCCAGCAGCCCCTGGGACGGGAGCACCGGGGAGCTGTTTTTT.

The rearrangement uses TRBV5-1 and TRBJ2-5, with D possibly being TRBD1 or TRBD2 (5 bases each). The CDR3 contains 15 residues. Germline V CDR1 and CDR2: SGHRS, YFSETQ. Deletions cut 3 bases from V and 2 bases from J, with 14 bases between. CDR3 nucleotide sequence: TGCGCCAGCAGCTCACTAGAGGGGTTTCAAGAGACCCAGTACTTC. This sequence encodes CASSSLEGFQETQYF. Looking up the rest from reference TRBV5-1 and TRBJ2-5 gives the full variable domain: KAGVTQTPRYLIKTRGQQVTLSCSPISGHRSVSWYQQTPGQGLQFLFEYFSETQRNKGNFPGRFSGRQFSNSRSEMNVSTLELGDSALYLCASSSLEGFQETQYFGPGTRLLVL.

The chain employs TRBV29-1 and TRBJ2-5; 8 nucleotides agree with TRBD1. The J segment lost 3 bases and the V segment lost 2 bases, leaving 8 bases of the junction unmatched. Germline CDR1 reads SQVTM; CDR2 reads ANQGSEA. This CDR3 has 15 amino acids. This CDR3 is CSVEHWDRFEETQYF. The CDR3 DNA sequence: TGCAGCGTTGAACATTGGGACAGGTTCGAAGAGACCCAGTACTTC.